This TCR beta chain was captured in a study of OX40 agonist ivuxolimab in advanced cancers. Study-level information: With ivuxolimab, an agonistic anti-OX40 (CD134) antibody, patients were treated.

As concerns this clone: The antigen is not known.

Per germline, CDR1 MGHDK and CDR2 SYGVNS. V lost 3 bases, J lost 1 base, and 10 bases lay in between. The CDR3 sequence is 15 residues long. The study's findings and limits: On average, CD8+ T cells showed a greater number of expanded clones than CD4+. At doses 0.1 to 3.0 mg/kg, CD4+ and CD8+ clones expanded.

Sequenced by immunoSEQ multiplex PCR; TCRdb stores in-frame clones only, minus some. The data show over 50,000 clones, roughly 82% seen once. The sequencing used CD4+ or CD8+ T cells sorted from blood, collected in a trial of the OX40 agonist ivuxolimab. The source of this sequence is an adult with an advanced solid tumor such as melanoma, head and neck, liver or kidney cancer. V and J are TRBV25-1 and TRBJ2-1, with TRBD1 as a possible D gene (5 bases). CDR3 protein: CASSDGQGSYNEQFF. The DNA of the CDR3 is TGTGCCAGCAGTGACGGCCAGGGTTCCTACAATGAGCAGTTCTTC.